The 27 T cell receptor beta chains presented below share a single source sample, sequenced in a study of vaccination and CD4 T cells after COVID-19. These receptors have no identified antigens. Sample treatment: roughly ten-day PBMC culture with coronavirus spike peptide pools or control peptides (ViraFEST assay). Sequence data for DNA of cultured CD4+ T cells were generated by the Oncomine TCR Beta short-read assay. TCRdb fed the PCR reads into MiXCR, producing one record per CDR3 protein. The profile covers approximately 9,300 distinct CDR3 sequences, with around three fifths appearing a single time and 20% to 30% taken by the ten largest. The sample taken for sequencing was CD4+ T cells from blood, cultured in vitro. The receptors shown here come from a human donor who had recovered from COVID-19.

This rearrangement joins TRBV19 to TRBJ2-5; D could derive from TRBD1 or TRBD2 (5 bases each). CDR3 length: 14 amino acids. V lost 4 bases and J lost 4, with 13 bases in between. Germline V gives CDR1 LNHDA, CDR2 SQIVND (reference sequence). For the CDR3, the DNA is TGTGCCAGTAGTAAAACGTGGGACGGAGAGACCCAGTACTTC. Its translation is CASSKTWDGETQYF. Full variable domain (outside the CDR3, taken from reference TRBV19 and TRBJ2-5): DGGITQSPKYLFRKEGQNVTLSCEQNLNHDAMYWYRQDPGQGLRLIYYSQIVNDFQKGDIAEGYSVSREKKESFPLTVTSAQKNPTAFYLCASSKTWDGETQYFGPGTRLLVL.

V and J are TRBV9 and TRBJ2-2; possible D gene TRBD2, 5 bases. CDR1 and CDR2 (germline): SGDLS, YYNGEE. The CDR3 runs 12 residues. Trimming removed 0 bases at V and 9 bases at J, with 6 bases between. The CDR3 nucleotides are TGTGCCAGCAGCGTAGGAGGGAGGGAGCTGTTTTTT. As protein: CASSVGGRELFF.

The J gene is TRBJ1-4, the V gene TRBV12-3 or TRBV12-4; no reliable D call. Between the trimmed V and J ends, which lost 3 bases and 5 bases, there was a span of 7 bases. This CDR3 is built from 13 residues. CDR3 loop: CASSFAENEKLFF. CDR3 nucleotides: TGTGCCAGCAGTTTTGCAGAGAATGAAAAACTGTTTTTT.

The CDR3 sequence: CASSVGDLSNQPQHF. The CDR3 nucleotides are TGTGCCAGCAGTGTAGGCGATCTTAGCAATCAGCCCCAGCATTTT. The chain employs TRBV28 and TRBJ1-5; no reliable D call. This CDR3 is 15 amino acids long. Germline assignment: CDR1 MDHEN and CDR2 SYDVKM. V was shortened by 5 bases and J by 0 bases, with 11 bases between the two germline ends.

The rearrangement links TRBV7-9 to TRBJ2-5, with D possibly TRBD2 on 7 matching bases. The CDR3 is 16 amino acids. Trimming shortened V by 4 bases and J by 5 bases, and 20 bases separated the two germline ends. Germline CDR1 SEHNR, CDR2 FQNEAQ (reference sequence). The CDR3 coding sequence is TGTGCCAGCAGCTCGAGGATGGGGGGGGGCCGGGAGACCCAGTACTTC. Protein product: CASSSRMGGGRETQYF. Drawing the rest from reference TRBV7-9 and TRBJ2-5, the complete variable domain is DTGVSQNPRHKITKRGQNVTFRCDPISEHNRLYWYRQTLGQGPEFLTYFQNEAQLEKSRLLSDRFSAERPKGSFSTLEIQRTEQGDSAMYLCASSSRMGGGRETQYFGPGTRLLVL.

This clonotype was recorded a few times. The chain carries TRBV20-1 and TRBJ1-5; D ambiguous. The germline V gene encodes CDR1 DFQATT and CDR2 SNEGSKA (reference sequence). This CDR3 is built from 14 residues. The germline V and J ends were trimmed by 4 bases and 0 bases, with 10 bases remaining between them. As DNA, the CDR3 is TGCAGTGCTACTTCAGTAAATAGCAATCAGCCCCAGCATTTT. It codes for CSATSVNSNQPQHF.

By share, this clonotype counts as medium-sized. One junction end does not reproduce the germline sequence, and a read error may be involved. The CDR3 coding sequence is TGTGCCAGCAGCCTAGAACAGGGGATCCTGGAGCAGTACTTC. Residues: CASSLEQGILEQYF. V usage is TRBV11-2 and J usage is TRBJ2-7; 7 bases are shared with TRBD1. CDR1 is SGHAT and CDR2 is FQNNGV in the germline V gene. CDR3 length equals 14 residues.

The chain uses TRBV21-1 and TRBJ2-5; no DNA check was done on the table's D call, TRBD2. TRBV21-1 is flagged as a pseudogene. This CDR3 contains 13 residues. DNA of the CDR3: TGTGCCAGCAGCTCGCTAGCAAGGGAGACCCAGTACTTC. Translation: CASSSLARETQYF.

With regard to this clonotype: An end of the junction differs from the germline gene, which may be a read error. This rearrangement joins TRBV7-9 to TRBJ1-2; 7 positions match TRBD1. Germline V CDR1 and CDR2: SEHNR, FQNEAQ (reference sequence). There are 14 residues in the CDR3. As DNA, the CDR3 is TGCGCCAGCAGCTTCGATGGCAGGGGGAATGGCTACACCTTC. Translation gives CASSFDGRGNGYTF.

The chain carries TRBV7-8 and TRBJ2-5; no reliable D call. Trimming took 2 bases from V and 4 from J, leaving 17 bases between them. Germline CDR1 SGHVS, CDR2 FQNEAQ. The CDR3 has 16 residues. In DNA, the CDR3 is TGTGCCAGCAGCTTAAGCTTCGGCCAGGCGAGAGAGACCCAGTACTTC. It translates to CASSLSFGQARETQYF.

V is TRBV7-7 and J is TRBJ2-2; D possibly matches TRBD1 or TRBD2 (5 bases each). This CDR3 is built from 16 residues. V was trimmed by 2 bases and J by 0 bases, leaving 10 bases between them. Germline CDR1 is SSHAT and CDR2 is FNYEAQ (reference sequence). In nucleotides, the CDR3 is TGTGCCAGCAGCTTAAGGGGAGCGTCGAACACCGGGGAGCTGTTTTTT. Its protein is CASSLRGASNTGELFF.

The gene calls are TRBV7-8 and TRBJ1-2; possible D gene TRBD1, 6 bases. Deletions cut 5 bases from V and 4 bases from J, with 8 bases between. CDR3 size: 12 residues. The germline V gene has CDR1 SGHVS and CDR2 FQNEAQ. CDR3 in amino acids: CASSLQGYGYTF. The DNA of the CDR3 is TGTGCCAGCAGCCTACAGGGCTATGGCTACACCTTC.

The chain employs TRBV20-1 and TRBJ1-3, with D hard to call. CDR1 DFQATT and CDR2 SNEGSKA come from the germline V gene (reference sequence). The CDR3 is made up of 14 amino acids. The V end was cut by 5 bases, the J end by 0 bases, with 11 bases between. This chain's CDR3 is CSARGGISGNTIYF. CDR3 in DNA: TGCAGTGCTCGCGGCGGGATCTCTGGAAACACCATATATTTT.

V and J are TRBV20-1 and TRBJ1-1, with a tentative D call TRBD1 (5 bases). Trimming removed 5 bases from V and 5 bases from J, with 18 bases in between. Per the germline V gene, CDR1 is DFQATT and CDR2 is SNEGSKA (reference sequence). The CDR3 length is 14 residues. DNA for the CDR3: TGCAGTGCTGATGGGGGGTCCGGCGGAACTGAAGCTTTCTTT. As protein: CSADGGSGGTEAFF.

This sequence joins TRBV21-1 and TRBJ2-3; the table's D call, TRBD1, has no DNA check behind it. TRBV21-1 is listed as a pseudogene. The CDR3 contains 12 residues. CDR3 in amino acids: CASSATRDTQYF. For the CDR3, the DNA is TGTGCCAGCAGCGCAACCCGGGATACGCAGTATTTT.

This clonotype was seen only once. The rearrangement links TRBV2 to TRBJ1-2; D gene unclear. Germline CDR1 is SNHLY and CDR2 is FYNNEI. Between the trimmed V and J ends, which lost 5 bases and 7 bases, there was a span of 11 bases. The CDR3 spans 12 residues. The CDR3 nucleotides read TGTGCCAGCAGTCCGGGAGGACGTGGCTACACCTTC. This gives the protein CASSPGGRGYTF.

The chain employs TRBV6-5 and TRBJ2-5; D remains unclear. This CDR3 contains 12 residues. V lost 2 bases to trimming and J lost 6 bases, with 7 bases between them. Germline CDR1 and CDR2: MNHEY and SVGAGI. The CDR3 DNA follows: TGTGCCAGCAGTTACGAAGGCAAGACCCAGTACTTC. This translates into CASSYEGKTQYF.

This chain links TRBV6-1 with TRBJ1-1, with D tentatively TRBD1 (5 bases). CDR1 and CDR2 (germline): MNHNS, SASEGT. V was cut by 10 bases and J by 5 bases, with 17 bases left in between. The CDR3 is 13 residues long. The CDR3 DNA follows: TGTGCCACCTACATCGGGGGGGAGACTGAAGCTTTCTTT. This sequence encodes CATYIGGETEAFF.

This rearrangement joins TRBV6-2 or TRBV6-3 to TRBJ2-6; 9 positions match TRBD1. In germline, CDR1 is MNHEY, CDR2 SVGEGT. The length of the CDR3 is 17 residues. After removal of 6 bases from V and 1 base from J, the junction contained 7 bases not matched to a gene. The CDR3 loop is CASSLRTGASGANVLTF. The CDR3 DNA reads TGTGCCAGCAGCCTTCGGACAGGGGCTTCTGGGGCCAACGTCCTGACTTTC.

The gene calls are TRBV5-3 and TRBJ1-2; D may be TRBD1 (5 bases). TRBV5-3 is given ORF status, its function remaining uncertain. V was trimmed by 7 bases and J by 4 bases, leaving 20 bases between them. There are 15 residues in the CDR3. The CDR3: CARPPVPGLFYGYTF. CDR3 coding DNA: TGTGCCAGACCTCCAGTACCGGGGCTGTTCTATGGCTACACCTTC.

This clonotype appeared a few times. CDR3 DNA sequence: TGTGCCAGCAGTTTCATTGCAGGCGTTGACACTGAAGCTTTCTTT. Amino acids: CASSFIAGVDTEAFF. The V and J genes are TRBV27 and TRBJ1-1; unclear D gene. The V gene lost 3 bases and the J gene lost 3 bases, with 14 bases spanning the gap. CDR1 is MNHEY, CDR2 SMNVEV, per germline (reference sequence). The CDR3 covers 15 residues.

The chain is built from TRBV6-1 and TRBJ2-7, with D perhaps TRBD2 (5 bases). The V gene lost 7 bases and the J gene lost 3 bases, with 13 bases spanning the gap. This CDR3 has 13 residues. Germline CDR1 is MNHNS and CDR2 is SASEGT. The CDR3 sequence is CASNERANYEQYF. The CDR3 DNA is TGTGCCAGCAATGAGAGGGCCAACTACGAGCAGTACTTC.

This clonotype has a single count. The chain links TRBV20-1 to TRBJ1-1; D gene uncertain. V lost 1 base, J lost 1 base, and 10 bases lay in between. The CDR3 has 14 amino acids. Germline V gene data show CDR1 as DFQATT and CDR2 as SNEGSKA (reference sequence). The CDR3, as DNA: TGCAGTGCTAGAGGTTACGACGGGAACACTGAAGCTTTCTTT. Protein: CSARGYDGNTEAFF.

The chain couples TRBV20-1 to TRBJ2-7, with D perhaps assigned TRBD1 or TRBD2 (5 bases each). Trimming shortened V by 3 bases and J by 2 bases, and 11 bases separated the two germline ends. Germline V gives CDR1 DFQATT, CDR2 SNEGSKA (reference sequence). The CDR3 spans 13 residues. Written as DNA, the CDR3 is TGCAGTGCTAGGTCGGGGACCGCCTACGAGCAGTACTTC. Amino acids: CSARSGTAYEQYF.

The chain links TRBV7-3 to TRBJ2-7; either TRBD1 or TRBD2 may supply D (5 bases each). Germline values: CDR1 SGHTA, CDR2 FQGTGA. V was trimmed by 7 bases and J by 0 bases, leaving 13 bases between them. The CDR3 length is 14 residues. CDR3: CASKLRDHSYEQYF. DNA of the CDR3: TGTGCCAGCAAGCTCCGGGACCACTCCTACGAGCAGTACTTC.

This clonotype was detected only a few times. The V call is TRBV6-1, the J call TRBJ2-4; D is unclear. The V gene lost 6 bases and the J gene lost 5 bases, with 11 bases spanning the gap. Germline CDR1 MNHNS, CDR2 SASEGT. The CDR3 is made up of 13 amino acids. This CDR3 is CASRRGWENIQYF. In DNA, the CDR3 is TGTGCCAGCAGACGAGGATGGGAAAACATTCAGTACTTC.

This clonotype was seen a few times. CDR3 in DNA: TGTGCCAGCAGTGCCAGGGTTCAGGCGGCCACTGAAGCTTTCTTT. Residues: CASSARVQAATEAFF. The gene calls are TRBV2 and TRBJ1-1; maybe TRBD1 (5 bases). The CDR3 covers 15 residues. Trimming stripped 4 bases from V and 4 bases from J, with 16 bases between. Germline CDR1 SNHLY, CDR2 FYNNEI.